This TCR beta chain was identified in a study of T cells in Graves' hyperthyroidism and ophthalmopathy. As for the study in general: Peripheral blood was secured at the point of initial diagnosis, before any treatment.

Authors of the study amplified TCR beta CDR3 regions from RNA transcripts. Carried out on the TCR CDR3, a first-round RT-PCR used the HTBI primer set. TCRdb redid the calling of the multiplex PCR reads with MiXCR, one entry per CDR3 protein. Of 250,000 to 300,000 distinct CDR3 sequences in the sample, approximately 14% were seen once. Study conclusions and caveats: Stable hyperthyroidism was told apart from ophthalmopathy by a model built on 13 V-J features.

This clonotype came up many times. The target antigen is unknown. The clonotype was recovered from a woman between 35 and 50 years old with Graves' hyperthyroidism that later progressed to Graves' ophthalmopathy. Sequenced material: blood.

The CDR3 sequence: CAITRNDRGDTGELFF. CDR3 in DNA: TGTGCCATCACTAGGAATGACAGGGGAGACACCGGGGAGCTGTTTTTT. This chain links TRBV10-3 with TRBJ2-2; 8 bases are shared with TRBD1. CDR3 length equals 16 residues. Per the germline V gene, CDR1 is ENHRY and CDR2 is SYGVKD. J was trimmed by 3 bases and V by 7 bases; bases with no gene match: 10.